The rows below give T cell receptor beta chains drawn from one sample of a study of blood T cell repertoires in COVID-19. Profiling relied on immunoSEQ multiplex PCR, and the TCRdb table lists in-frame clones only, not all of them. Of about 36,000 clones listed, roughly 90% were seen once; the top ten hold around 20%. The sample comprised peripheral blood. These receptors all stem from a man between 60 and 75 years old with acute or convalescent COVID-19. Each CDR3 is given with its conserved first and last residue. Each record gives: J gene, CDR3 length, clone size, V gene, D gene, CDR3 DNA, CDR3 protein. D genes are given only for firm matches. Some rows have no size entry. The others give once, few or many, or a class for an expanded clone.

TRBJ1-1 | 14 | . | TRBV19 | . | TGTGCCAGTTCCCTGGGGCGGTTGAACACTGAAGCTTTCTTT | CASSLGRLNTEAFF
TRBJ2-3 | 15 | . | TRBV3-1/TRBV3-2 | TRBD2 | TGTGCCAGCAGACCGGGAGGCACCCTCACAGATACGCAGTATTTT | CASRPGGTLTDTQYF
TRBJ2-1 | 14 | . | TRBV21-1 | . | TGTGCCAGCAGCCCACTAGCGGGAAGGCATGAGCAGTTCTTC | CASSPLAGRHEQFF
TRBJ1-1 | 14 | . | TRBV11-1 | . | TGTGCCAGCAGCTTAGCTGGCGGGGTCTCTGGAGCTTTCTTT | CASSLAGGVSGAFF
TRBJ2-3 | 15 | . | TRBV28 | TRBD2 | TGTGCCAGCTCCACCAGCGGGACGGGCACAGATACGCAGTATTTT | CASSTSGTGTDTQYF
TRBJ1-4 | 15 | . | TRBV15 | . | TGTGCCACCAGCAGAGGAGGAGGGTTCAATGAAAAACTGTTTTTT | CATSRGGGFNEKLFF
TRBJ2-1 | 15 | . | TRBV5-1 | . | TGCGCCAGCAGCCCCCAGGGAGGGGGTTACAATGAGCAGTTCTTC | CASSPQGGGYNEQFF
TRBJ2-1 | 14 | . | TRBV20-1 | . | TGCAGTGCTAGTCCGCGAGGGCTGGTGAATGAGCAGTTCTTC | CSASPRGLVNEQFF
TRBJ2-1 | 15 | . | TRBV19 | TRBD2 | TGTGCCAGTACCTTGACTAGCGGGAGGATAAATGAGCAGTTCTTC | CASTLTSGRINEQFF
TRBJ2-3 | 13 | . | TRBV2 | . | TGTGCCAGCAGTTACACCCCCCCAGATACGCAGTATTTT | CASSYTPPDTQYF
TRBJ2-2 | 15 | . | TRBV24-1 | TRBD2 | TGTGCCACCAGTGATTTGCCCACTAGCGCCGGGGAGCTGTTTTTT | CATSDLPTSAGELFF
TRBJ2-5 | 13 | . | TRBV10-2 | . | TGCGCCAAGGACCGGGACTACCAAGAGACCCAGTACTTC | CAKDRDYQETQYF
TRBJ1-4 | 14 | medium-sized | TRBV27 | . | TGTGCCAGCAGTCACAGGGCAACTAATGAAAAACTGTTTTTT | CASSHRATNEKLFF
TRBJ2-1 | 15 | . | TRBV5-4 | TRBD2 | TGTGCCAGCAGCTCGGGGACTAGCGGGAAGGCTGAGCAGTTCTTC | CASSSGTSGKAEQFF
TRBJ2-7 | 17 | . | TRBV3-1/TRBV3-2 | . | TGTGCCAGCAGCCAAGGTGGGTTCGGGGTAGGACCCGGAGAGCAGTACTTC | CASSQGGFGVGPGEQYF
TRBJ2-3 | 14 | . | TRBV7-7 | TRBD2 | TGTGCTAGCAGCCCTTCTAGCGGGACGGATACGCAGTATTTT | CASSPSSGTDTQYF
TRBJ2-5 | 15 | . | TRBV12-5 | . | TGTGCTAGTGGTTTGGTAGTTGGCAGGGGCAAGACCCAGTACTTC | CASGLVVGRGKTQYF
TRBJ1-3 | 13 | . | TRBV14 | . | TGTGCCAGCAGCCAAATTCGTGGAAACACCATATATTTT | CASSQIRGNTIYF
TRBJ1-5 | 12 | few | TRBV19 | . | TGTGCCAGTAGGCCAGGGGACCAGCCCCAGCATTTT | CASRPGDQPQHF
TRBJ1-2 | 15 | . | TRBV6-1 | . | TGTGCCAGCAGTGAATACGGGGGGTTAAACTATGGCTACACCTTC | CASSEYGGLNYGYTF
TRBJ2-2 | 17 | . | TRBV5-5 | . | TGTGCCAGCAGCCGAACAGGGTCAGCAGCAGACACCGGGGAGCTGTTTTTT | CASSRTGSAADTGELFF
TRBJ2-1 | 16 | . | TRBV7-6 | . | TGTGCCAGCAGCTTAGCTCAGCGCTCGCTGTGGAATGAGCAGTTCTTC | CASSLAQRSLWNEQFF
TRBJ2-7 | 17 | . | TRBV28 | TRBD2 | TGTGCCAGCAGTTTATCCCTAGCGGGAGGTTTCCGGCACGAGCAGTACTTC | CASSLSLAGGFRHEQYF
TRBJ2-5 | 11 | . | TRBV5-1 | . | TGCGCCAGCAGCCTGCAAGAGACCCAGTACTTC | CASSLQETQYF